This record looks at one TCR beta chain sequence and its context. Possible read error: a much larger clone is one base away. The data are from a study of T-cell reconstitution after alpha-beta-depleted transplantation in children. Unique molecular identifiers were built into the TCRbeta library. TCRdb passed the PCR reads through MiXCR, listing each CDR3 protein once. The data hold a few hundred thousand distinct CDR3 sequences, with about 20% observed a single time. Looked up from germline, CDR1 is MDHEN and CDR2 is SYDVKM. CDR3 length equals 14 residues. V gave up 7 bases and J gave up 3 bases; unmatched junction bases: 5.

The sequences come from PBMCs from the stem cell graft donor, collected from the stem cell graft. This receptor was identified in a human donor who donated a stem cell graft to a child with acute myeloid leukemia. The chain joins TRBV28 to TRBJ2-7, with 11 bases lining up with TRBD2. The CDR3 nucleotides read TGTGCCAGCAACTTAGCGGGAGGGAACTACGAGCAGTACTTC. Translated: CASNLAGGNYEQYF. Complete variable domain (other parts from reference TRBV28 and TRBJ2-7): DVKVTQSSRYLVKRTGEKVFLECVQDMDHENMFWYRQDPGLGLRLIYFSYDVKMKEKGDIPEGYSVSREKKERFSLILESASTNQTSMYLCASNLAGGNYEQYFGPGTRLTVT.